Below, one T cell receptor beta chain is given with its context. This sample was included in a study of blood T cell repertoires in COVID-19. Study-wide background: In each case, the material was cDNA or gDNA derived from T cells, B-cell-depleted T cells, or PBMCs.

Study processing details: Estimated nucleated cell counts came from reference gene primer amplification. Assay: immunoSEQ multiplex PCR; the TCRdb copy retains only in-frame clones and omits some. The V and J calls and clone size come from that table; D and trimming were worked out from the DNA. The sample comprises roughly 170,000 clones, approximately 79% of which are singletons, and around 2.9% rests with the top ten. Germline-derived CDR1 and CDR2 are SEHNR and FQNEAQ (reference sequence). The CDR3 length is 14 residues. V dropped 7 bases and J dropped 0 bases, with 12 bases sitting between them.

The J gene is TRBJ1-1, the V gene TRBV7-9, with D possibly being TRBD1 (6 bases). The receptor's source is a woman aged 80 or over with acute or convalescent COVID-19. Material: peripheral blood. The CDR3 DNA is TGTGCCAGCACCCTCGGACAGTTGAACACTGAAGCTTTCTTT. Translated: CASTLGQLNTEAFF.